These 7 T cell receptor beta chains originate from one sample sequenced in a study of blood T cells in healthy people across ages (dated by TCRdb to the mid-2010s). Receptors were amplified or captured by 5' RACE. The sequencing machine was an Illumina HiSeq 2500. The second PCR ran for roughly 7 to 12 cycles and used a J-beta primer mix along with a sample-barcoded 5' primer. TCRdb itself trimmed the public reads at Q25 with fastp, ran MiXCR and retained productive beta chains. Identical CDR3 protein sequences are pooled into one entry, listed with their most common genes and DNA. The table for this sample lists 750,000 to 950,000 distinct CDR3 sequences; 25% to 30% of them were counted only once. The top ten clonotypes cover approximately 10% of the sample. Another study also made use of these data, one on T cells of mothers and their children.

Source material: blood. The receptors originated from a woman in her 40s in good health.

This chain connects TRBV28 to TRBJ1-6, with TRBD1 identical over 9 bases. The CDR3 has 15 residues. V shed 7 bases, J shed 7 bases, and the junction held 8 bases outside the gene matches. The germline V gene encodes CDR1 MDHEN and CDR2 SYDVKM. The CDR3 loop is CASTFRDRVNSPLHF. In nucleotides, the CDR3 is TGTGCCAGCACTTTCCGGGACAGGGTCAATTCACCCCTCCACTTT.

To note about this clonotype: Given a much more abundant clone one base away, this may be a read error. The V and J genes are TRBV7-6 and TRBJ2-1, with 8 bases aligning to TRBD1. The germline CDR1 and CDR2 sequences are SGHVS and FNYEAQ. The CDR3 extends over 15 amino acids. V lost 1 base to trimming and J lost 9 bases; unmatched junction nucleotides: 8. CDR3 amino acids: CASSLETGARGEQFF. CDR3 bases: TGTGCCAGCAGCTTAGAGACAGGGGCCCGGGGTGAGCAGTTCTTC.

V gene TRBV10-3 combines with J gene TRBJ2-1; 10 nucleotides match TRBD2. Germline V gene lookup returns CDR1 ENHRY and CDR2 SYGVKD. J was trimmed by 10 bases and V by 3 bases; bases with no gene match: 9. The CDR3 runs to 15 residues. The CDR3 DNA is TGTGCCATCAGTGACCCTAGCGGGGGCCCCTACGAGCAGTTCTTC. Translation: CAISDPSGGPYEQFF.

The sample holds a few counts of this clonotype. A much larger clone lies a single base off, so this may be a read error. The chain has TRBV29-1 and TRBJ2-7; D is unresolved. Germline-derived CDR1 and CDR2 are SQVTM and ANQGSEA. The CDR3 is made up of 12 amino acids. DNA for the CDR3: TGCAGCGTTAGATTCAGCTCCCACGAGCAGTACTTC. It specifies CSVRFSSHEQYF.

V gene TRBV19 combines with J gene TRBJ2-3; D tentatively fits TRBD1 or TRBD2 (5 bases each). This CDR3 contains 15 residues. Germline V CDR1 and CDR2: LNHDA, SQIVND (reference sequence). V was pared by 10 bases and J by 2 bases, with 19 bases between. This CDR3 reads CATKGDQRPTDTQYF. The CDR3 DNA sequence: TGTGCCACTAAAGGGGACCAGCGACCCACAGATACGCAGTATTTT.

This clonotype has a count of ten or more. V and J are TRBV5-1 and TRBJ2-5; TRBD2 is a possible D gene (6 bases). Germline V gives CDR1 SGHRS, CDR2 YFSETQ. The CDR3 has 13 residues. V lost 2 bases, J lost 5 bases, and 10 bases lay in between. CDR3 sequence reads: CASSFAGGETQYF. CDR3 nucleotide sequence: TGCGCCAGCAGCTTTGCTGGGGGGGAGACCCAGTACTTC. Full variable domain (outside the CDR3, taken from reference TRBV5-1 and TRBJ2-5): KAGVTQTPRYLIKTRGQQVTLSCSPISGHRSVSWYQQTPGQGLQFLFEYFSETQRNKGNFPGRFSGRQFSNSRSEMNVSTLELGDSALYLCASSFAGGETQYFGPGTRLLVL.

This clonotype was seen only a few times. The CDR3 is CASSRQEYTEAFF. CDR3 nucleotide sequence: TGTGCCAGCAGCCGACAGGAGTACACTGAAGCTTTCTTT. This sequence joins TRBV7-3 and TRBJ1-1, with a possible D match to TRBD1 (6 bases). CDR3 length: 13 amino acids. Between the trimmed V and J ends, which lost 5 bases and 3 bases, there was a span of 10 bases. CDR1 is SGHTA and CDR2 is FQGTGA in the germline V gene.